This entry describes one TCR beta chain. This record belongs to a study of regulatory and conventional T cells in RAG deficiency. Profiling relied on immunoSEQ multiplex PCR, and the TCRdb table lists in-frame clones only, not all of them. The sample contains 30,000 to 40,000 clones, roughly three quarters of which appear only once. Genomic DNA came from blood conventional CD4+ T cells gated CD25-low CD127-high. The CDR3 loop spans 12 amino acids. Looked up from germline, CDR1 is SGDLS and CDR2 is YYNGEE. The V gene lost 4 bases and the J gene lost 5 bases, with 9 bases spanning the gap. The same sample was also studied in work on regulatory T cells. That investigation notes: Amplification used 52 TRBV primers and 13 TRBJ primers.

The clonotype comes from a human donor in good health. The sequenced sample was CD4+ effector T cells sorted from blood. The J gene is TRBJ2-5, the V gene TRBV9; no definite D call. CDR3 DNA: TGTGCCAGCAGCCTCTCCGGGGAGACCCAGTACTTC. Protein product: CASSLSGETQYF.